This T cell receptor beta chain was observed in a study of cytomegalovirus exposure and HLA in healthy donors. Study results and caveats: Later, an analysis showed that TCR beta chains associated with HLA were more clonally expanded than others that were equally common.

The CDR3 spans 14 residues. In germline, CDR1 is SNHLY, CDR2 FYNNEI. The PCR employed 60 Vbeta primers together with 13 Jbeta primers. The method was immunoSEQ multiplex PCR; TCRdb's version includes in-frame clones alone and lacks a portion of them. The sample has about 99,000 clones; around 66% are singletons. Remarks on this clone: Its antigen is undetermined.

Sample: PBMCs. This chain uses TRBV2 with TRBJ1-1, with TRBD1 as a possible D gene (6 bases). This receptor was obtained from a woman aged 50 to 60 in good health and CMV-seronegative. CDR3 in amino acids: CVSNGGSWNTEAFF. The DNA for the CDR3 is TGTGTTTCAAATGGGGGCAGCTGGAACACTGAAGCTTTCTTT. Looking up the rest from reference TRBV2 and TRBJ1-1 gives the full variable domain: EPEVTQTPSHQVTQMGQEVILRCVPISNHLYFYWYRQILGQKVEFLVSFYNNEISEKSEIFDDQFSVERPDGSNFTLKIRSTKLEDSAMYFCVSNGGSWNTEAFFGQGTRLTVV.